These 27 T cell receptor beta chains came from one sample sequenced in a study of blood T cell repertoires in COVID-19. Here immunoSEQ multiplex PCR was the method, and the copy in TCRdb shows in-frame clones only, minus some. The sample holds 200,000 to 250,000 clones; 84% are singletons and the top ten take 5.5% to 7.5%. Sequencing used PBMCs or T cells enriched from blood (not recorded which). Receptors were obtained from a woman in her thirties or forties who had recovered from COVID-19.

The chain has TRBV3-1 (or the pseudogene TRBV3-2) and TRBJ2-1; 9 bases are a match to TRBD2. The ends lost 0 bases at V and 4 bases at J; junction bases unmatched: 10. Germline V lookup: CDR1 LGHDT, CDR2 YNNKEL (reference sequence). The CDR3 has 18 amino acids. This CDR3 reads CASSQESGAGGFYNEQFF. The CDR3 DNA reads as TGTGCCAGCAGCCAAGAGAGCGGTGCGGGAGGGTTTTACAATGAGCAGTTCTTC.

The chain recombines TRBV28 with TRBJ2-7; TRBD1 aligns across 9 bases. The CDR3 extends over 15 amino acids. Germline V gene lookup returns CDR1 MDHEN and CDR2 SYDVKM. V lost 6 bases, J lost 5 bases, and 11 bases stayed unmatched. CDR3 residues: CASSPGGTGFDEQYF. As DNA, the CDR3 is TGTGCCAGCAGCCCCGGGGGGACAGGGTTCGACGAGCAGTACTTC.

V gene TRBV11-3 combines with J gene TRBJ2-3; TRBD2 matches 12 bases. Per germline, CDR1 SGHNT and CDR2 YENEEA. V shed 3 bases, J shed 0 bases, and the junction held 10 bases outside the gene matches. This CDR3 is built from 19 residues. DNA for the CDR3: TGTGCCAGCAGCTTGGAAACTAGCGGGAGGCTCCGTAGCACAGATACGCAGTATTTT. Translating it yields CASSLETSGRLRSTDTQYF.

The gene calls are TRBV4-3 and TRBJ2-2; weak D call: TRBD2 (5 bases). V lost 1 base, J lost 5 bases, and 14 bases lay in between. Germline V gene data show CDR1 as LGHNA and CDR2 as YSLEER. The CDR3 runs to 16 residues. The CDR3 coding sequence is TGCGCCAGCAGCCAAGTGGGTGAGGGCAGGACCGGGGAGCTGTTTTTT. Translation: CASSQVGEGRTGELFF.

The CDR3 loop reads CASSRGGRRYEQYF. The CDR3 nucleotides are TGTGCCAGTAGTCGTGGCGGGAGGAGGTACGAGCAGTACTTC. The chain links TRBV19 to TRBJ2-7; 8 nucleotides match TRBD2. Germline lookup yields CDR1 LNHDA and CDR2 SQIVND (reference sequence). V dropped 5 bases and J dropped 4; count of bases not matched to a gene: 7. This CDR3 spans 14 amino acids.

A few counts support this clone. The identical CDR3 is also encoded by other nucleotide sequences in the sample. The gene calls are TRBV11-2 and TRBJ2-2, with D perhaps matching TRBD1 (5 bases). The V end lost 5 bases, the J end lost 4 bases, and 11 bases lay between the germline ends. This CDR3 has 14 amino acids. Germline CDR1 reads SGHAT; CDR2 reads FQNNGV. This CDR3 is CASSPQAGTGELFF. CDR3 DNA: TGTGCCAGCAGCCCACAGGCAGGCACCGGGGAGCTGTTTTTT.

This clone has just one count. This sequence joins TRBV6-1 and TRBJ2-4; D gene ambiguous. Trimming took off 1 base at V and 8 bases at J, with 12 bases between the two ends. The CDR3 length is 14 residues. Germline CDR1 reads MNHNS; CDR2 reads SASEGT. The CDR3 DNA follows: TGTGCCAGCAGTGAAGTTATTACCGGGTACATTCAGTACTTC. It specifies CASSEVITGYIQYF.

V is TRBV7-9 and J is TRBJ1-1; D perhaps matches TRBD1 (5 bases). CDR1 and CDR2 (germline): SEHNR, FQNEAQ (reference sequence). There are 15 residues in the CDR3. V was shortened by 4 bases and J by 4 bases, with 16 bases between the two germline ends. The CDR3 spells CASSSSQVLGTEAFF. Written as DNA, the CDR3 is TGTGCCAGCAGCTCGTCACAGGTTTTAGGCACTGAAGCTTTCTTT.

The chain carries TRBV11-3 and TRBJ2-2; 8 bases match TRBD2. The V gene's germline CDR1 is SGHNT and CDR2 YENEEA. Trimming removed 5 bases from V and 6 bases from J; junction bases left unmatched: 5. CDR3 size: 14 residues. CDR3 region: CASSISGSAGELFF. The CDR3 DNA sequence: TGTGCCAGCAGCATAAGCGGGAGCGCCGGGGAGCTGTTTTTT. Supplemented by reference TRBV11-3 and TRBJ2-2, the full variable domain reads EAGVVQSPRYKIIEKKQPVAFWCNPISGHNTLYWYLQNLGQGPELLIRYENEEAVDDSQLPKDRFSAERLKGVDSTLKIQPAELGDSAVYLCASSISGSAGELFFGEGSRLTVL.

This chain connects TRBV10-3 to TRBJ1-1; D is perhaps TRBD1 (5 bases). The length of the CDR3 is 11 residues. The germline CDR1 and CDR2 sequences are ENHRY and SYGVKD. V was clipped by 6 bases and J by 6 bases, with 8 bases between them. DNA of the CDR3: TGTGCCATCAGCCGGGGGGCTGAAGCTTTCTTT. Its protein is CAISRGAEAFF.

The chain links TRBV24-1 to TRBJ2-1; D remains ambiguous. V was cut by 1 base and J by 7 bases, with 7 bases left in between. The V gene's germline CDR1 is KGHDR and CDR2 SFDVKD. This CDR3 contains 13 residues. DNA of the CDR3: TGTGCCACCAGTGATTTCACCACTAATGAGCAGTTCTTC. It specifies CATSDFTTNEQFF.

The sample holds a few counts of this clone. CDR3 DNA sequence: TGTGCCAGCAGCTTAGTAGCTACCAGCTACAATGAGCAGTTCTTC. As protein: CASSLVATSYNEQFF. The genes are TRBV11-3 and TRBJ2-1, with D unresolved. Trimming removed 1 base at V and 3 bases at J, with 10 bases between. This CDR3 has 15 amino acids. Germline lookup yields CDR1 SGHNT and CDR2 YENEEA.

The chain carries TRBV12-3 or TRBV12-4 and TRBJ1-3; D gene ambiguous. V was trimmed by 6 bases and J by 4 bases, leaving 7 bases between them. CDR3 length: 12 amino acids. The CDR3 is CASRSQGNTIYF. The CDR3 bases are TGTGCCAGCAGGTCACAGGGAAACACCATATATTTT.

This sequence joins TRBV7-9 and TRBJ2-1, with a tentative D call TRBD2 (5 bases). This CDR3 region has 15 residues. Trimming pared 4 bases from V and 0 bases from J, leaving 10 bases between. CDR1 SEHNR and CDR2 FQNEAQ come from the germline V gene (reference sequence). CDR3 coding DNA: TGTGCCAGCAGCTCCCCGGGGAGCTCCTACAATGAGCAGTTCTTC. Residues: CASSSPGSSYNEQFF.

The chain uses TRBV24-1 and TRBJ2-1; 14 nucleotides line up with TRBD2. Germline trimming cut 10 bases from V and 6 bases from J; bases unmatched to any gene: 22. The germline V gene encodes CDR1 KGHDR and CDR2 SFDVKD. This CDR3 spans 20 amino acids. CDR3 sequence (DNA): TGTGCCACTGAACATCGCAGAGCGCTGGGACTAGCGGGAGAGCGCAATGAGCAGTTCTTC. It encodes CATEHRRALGLAGERNEQFF.

The chain is built from TRBV6-5 and TRBJ1-1; D call uncertain. The length of the CDR3 is 12 residues. V was shortened by 0 bases and J by 11 bases, with 10 bases between the two germline ends. The germline V gene encodes CDR1 MNHEY and CDR2 SVGAGI. The CDR3 coding sequence is TGTGCCAGCAGTTACTCGGGCGTTGAGGCTTTCTTT. Translation gives CASSYSGVEAFF.

The chain recombines TRBV6-5 with TRBJ2-3; 7 bases match TRBD1. The germline CDR1 and CDR2 sequences are MNHEY and SVGAGI. J was trimmed by 2 bases and V by 6 bases; bases with no gene match: 2. The CDR3 has 13 residues. Here the CDR3 reads CASRGQVTDTQYF. The DNA of the CDR3 is TGTGCCAGCAGAGGACAGGTCACAGATACGCAGTATTTT.

The CDR3 region is CASSQSDPAGAYNEQFF. CDR3 coding DNA: TGTGCCAGCAGCCAATCGGACCCAGCGGGCGCCTACAATGAGCAGTTCTTC. J is TRBJ2-1 and V is TRBV16; D perhaps matches TRBD2 (6 bases). The germline V and J ends were trimmed by 0 bases and 2 bases, with 14 bases remaining between them. The CDR3 runs 17 residues. The germline V gene encodes CDR1 KGHSY and CDR2 FQNENV.

This chain uses TRBV9 with TRBJ1-3; 7 bases map to TRBD1. The germline V gene has CDR1 SGDLS and CDR2 YYNGEE. V shed 3 bases and J 4 bases; nucleotides not matched to a gene: 7. The CDR3 spans 15 residues. The CDR3 here is CASSGSGQPGNTIYF. The CDR3 DNA reads as TGTGCCAGCAGCGGATCGGGACAGCCCGGAAACACCATATATTTT.

The chain combines TRBV7-2 with TRBJ1-4; TRBD1 might be the D (5 bases). The length of the CDR3 is 15 residues. Trimming took off 2 bases at V and 4 bases at J, with 11 bases between the two ends. CDR1 and CDR2 (germline): SGHTA, FQGNSA. The CDR3 spells CASSLRWGDNEKLFF. The CDR3 DNA is TGTGCCAGCAGCTTACGATGGGGGGATAATGAAAAACTGTTTTTT. The variable domain in full, completed from reference TRBV7-2 and TRBJ1-4, reads GAGVSQSPSNKVTEKGKDVELRCDPISGHTALYWYRQSLGQGLEFLIYFQGNSAPDKSGLPSDRFSAERTGGSVSTLTIQRTQQEDSAVYLCASSLRWGDNEKLFFGSGTQLSVL.

This chain connects TRBV27 to TRBJ2-2, with 10 bases fitting TRBD1. The CDR3 runs 14 residues. Germline loops: CDR1 MNHEY, CDR2 SMNVEV (reference sequence). J lost 3 bases, V lost 6 bases, and 1 base had no gene match. CDR3 sequence: CASRGQGYTGELFF. The CDR3 nucleotides read TGTGCCAGCAGGGGACAGGGGTACACCGGGGAGCTGTTTTTT.

The V and J genes are TRBV19 and TRBJ1-2; perhaps TRBD1 as D (5 bases). V lost 1 base, J lost 4 bases, and 13 bases lay in between. Germline CDR1 and CDR2: LNHDA and SQIVND (reference sequence). The CDR3 sequence is 15 residues long. CDR3 sequence reads: CASSIANRLLYGYTF. The CDR3, as DNA: TGTGCCAGTAGTATAGCGAACAGGCTCCTCTATGGCTACACCTTC.

The chain is built from TRBV28 and TRBJ1-5; the D is unclear. Trimming shortened V by 6 bases and J by 2 bases, and 17 bases separated the two germline ends. The CDR3 sequence is 16 residues long. In germline, CDR1 is MDHEN, CDR2 SYDVKM. CDR3 sequence reads: CASSPERAVGNQPQHF. DNA for the CDR3: TGTGCCAGCAGCCCGGAGAGGGCTGTGGGCAATCAGCCCCAGCATTTT. Supplemented by reference TRBV28 and TRBJ1-5, the full variable domain reads DVKVTQSSRYLVKRTGEKVFLECVQDMDHENMFWYRQDPGLGLRLIYFSYDVKMKEKGDIPEGYSVSREKKERFSLILESASTNQTSMYLCASSPERAVGNQPQHFGDGTRLSIL.

The rearrangement joins TRBV10-2 to TRBJ1-2; 7 nucleotides agree with TRBD1. The CDR3 is 14 residues long. Germline V lookup: CDR1 WSHSY, CDR2 SAAADI. V shed 6 bases and J 8 bases; nucleotides not matched to a gene: 12. In DNA form, the CDR3 reads TGCGCCAGCAGAGGAATTACAGGGGCTCAAGGCTACACCTTC. Its protein product is CASRGITGAQGYTF.

The chain's CDR3 is CASSLISREAFF. In DNA form, the CDR3 reads TGTGCCAGCAGCTTAATATCCAGGGAAGCTTTCTTT. The genes are TRBV7-7 and TRBJ1-1; D call uncertain. The CDR3 totals 12 residues. Germline V gene lookup returns CDR1 SSHAT and CDR2 FNYEAQ (reference sequence). Deletions cut 2 bases from V and 8 bases from J, with 9 bases between.

This clone was observed a single time. The rearrangement uses TRBV3-1 (or the pseudogene TRBV3-2) and TRBJ2-3; 8 bases are shared with TRBD2. The V and J ends lost 4 bases and 3 bases, in that order; junction bases with no gene match: 9. Germline V gene lookup returns CDR1 LGHDT and CDR2 YNNKEL (reference sequence). This CDR3 comprises 16 residues. The CDR3 DNA reads TGTGCCAGCAGCCGAGAGGGAGCGGGAGCAACAGATACGCAGTATTTT. This sequence encodes CASSREGAGATDTQYF.

J is TRBJ1-6 and V is TRBV5-1; TRBD1 matches at 10 bases. Germline lookup yields CDR1 SGHRS and CDR2 YFSETQ. V lost 3 bases, J lost 6 bases, and 6 bases stayed unmatched. There are 16 residues in the CDR3. Written as DNA, the CDR3 is TGCGCCAGCAGCTCAGGACAGGGGGTTGGTAATTCACCCCTCCACTTT. Translating it yields CASSSGQGVGNSPLHF.